This TCR beta chain comes out of a study of shared clonotypes between healthy human individuals. TCRdb's copy holds only in-frame clones and misses some; the assay was immunoSEQ multiplex PCR. The sample carries roughly 1.4 million clones, approximately 98.5% recorded once. Looked up from germline, CDR1 is LNHNV and CDR2 is YYDKDF (reference sequence). The CDR3 sequence is 16 residues long. V gave up 9 bases and J gave up 0 bases; unmatched junction bases: 8. The J gene is TRBJ2-6, the V gene TRBV15; the match to TRBD1 covers 7 bases. The source material was naive CD4+ T cells sorted from blood. Sample subset: CD45RA+ positively selected. The receptor was isolated from a man under 40 in good health. The CDR3 region is CATRQGPLSGANVLTF. The CDR3 DNA reads as TGTGCCACAAGACAGGGTCCCCTCTCTGGGGCCAACGTCCTGACTTTC.